This TCR beta chain was identified during a study of blood T cell repertoires in COVID-19 (dated by TCRdb to 2018 to 2021). Broadly, across the study: The collaborator samples originated in the United States, Italy and Spain and spanned the acute and convalescent phases of COVID-19. The dataset comprised deeply sampled blood TCRbeta repertoires from subjects exposed to, actively infected with, or recovered from COVID-19. Where available, HLA class I and class II types were obtained from metadata supplied by the sample provider rather than from assay-based typing. The repertoires were released in a freely available public database intended as a resource for research on the immune response to SARS-CoV-2. Samples were obtained from the ongoing ImmuneRACE study (first 160 participants) and from about 1,300 subjects provided by 6 global collaborators. A de-identified subject ID, COVID-19 status, age in years and sex were almost always included in the sample metadata. The prospective study material was composed of cDNA or gDNA derived from T cells, B-cell-depleted T cells, or PBMCs.

This clone came up once. It has no known antigen specificity. Base qualities are not at hand, and no much larger clone is one base apart. Spanning cysteine to phenylalanine, the CDR3 consists of 14 amino acids. The retained sequence is limited to the CDR3, 42 bases, with the frame set at the first base. V is pruned by 5 bases and J by 4 bases, leaving 8 bases of the junction without a gene match. CDR1 and CDR2 are drawn from the germline V gene (reference sequence): SEHNR, FQNEAQ. Overall results and qualifications from the work: The quantity of clinical and demographic metadata differed by source and by participant and was supplied without curation.

Collaborating institutions collected whole blood in K2EDTA tubes following their own protocols. Collaborator samples were shipped for TCRbeta analysis as frozen whole blood, isolated PBMCs, or DNA extracted from either sample type. The immunoSEQ Assay, a bias-controlled multiplex PCR, was used to amplify TCRbeta CDR3 regions from genomic DNA. In the authors' own workflow: The number of nucleated cells in each sample was estimated from the amplification of reference gene primers within the assay. To quantify the absolute abundance of each unique TCRbeta CDR3 rearrangement, sequence reads were collapsed and filtered. For each sample, productive Simpson clonality was calculated as the square root of Simpson's diversity index across productive rearrangements. TCRdb stores this immuneACCESS table with in-frame sequences only. Part of the clones is absent; in the studies checked, under half of the shortfall reflects unresolved V genes, and no reason is known for the rest. V, J and clone size are those of that table, while D and trimming were read from the DNA. This sample lists over 300,000 clones; around 90% were detected once. The ten largest clonotypes hold over 1% of the sample.

This receptor chain uses TRBV7-9 and TRBJ2-7, with 7 bases in between that match TRBD1. Sequences were obtained from peripheral blood. This sequence was found in a man aged 40-50 years with acute or convalescent COVID-19. The bases read TGTGCCAGCAGCGTGACAGGGAAGAGGTACGAGCAGTACTTC. Translated, this gives CASSVTGKRYEQYF.